These 27 T cell receptor beta chains share one sample of origin, sequenced in a study of blood T cell repertoires in COVID-19. Profiled with immunoSEQ multiplex PCR; TCRdb holds only in-frame clones, not every one. The data show approximately 440,000 clones, about 91% seen once. Sequencing was carried out using peripheral blood. The receptor source for this set is a woman aged 50 to 65 with COVID-19, enrolled during active disease.

CDR3 protein: CASSLLNDRVNGYTF. The CDR3 DNA is TGTGCCAGCAGCCTGCTCAATGACAGGGTAAATGGCTACACCTTC. This rearrangement joins TRBV5-6 to TRBJ1-2, with 7 bases aligning to TRBD1. There are 15 residues in the CDR3. The V gene's germline CDR1 is SGHDT and CDR2 YYEEEE. V lost 4 bases to trimming and J lost 6 bases; unmatched junction nucleotides: 12.

A note on this clone: In the same sample, other DNA sequences code for this CDR3. In DNA, the CDR3 is TGCGCCAGCAGCCCACTGGGGCAGGGGTATGGCTACACCTTC. This translates into CASSPLGQGYGYTF. The chain is built from TRBV4-1 and TRBJ1-2; tentative D call: TRBD1 (6 bases). CDR3 length equals 14 residues. In germline, CDR1 is MGHRA, CDR2 YSYEKL. The V end lost 4 bases, the J end lost 5 bases, and 14 bases lay between the germline ends.

The chain couples TRBV12-3 or TRBV12-4 to TRBJ2-5, with 7 bases that match TRBD1. The CDR3 is 13 amino acids. The V gene end was trimmed by 6 bases and the J gene end by 3 bases; junction bases not matched to a gene: 4. The DNA of the CDR3 is TGTGCCAGCAGACCCGGGACAGAAGAGACCCAGTACTTC. As protein: CASRPGTEETQYF.

V and J are TRBV4-1 and TRBJ1-2; a weak D match, TRBD1 (5 bases). This CDR3 comprises 16 residues. Trimming removed 6 bases from V and 4 bases from J, with 21 bases in between. The germline CDR1 and CDR2 sequences are MGHRA and YSYEKL. The CDR3 is CASRPPPETAFYGYTF. The DNA for the CDR3 is TGCGCCAGCAGACCTCCGCCCGAGACAGCCTTCTATGGCTACACCTTC.

V is TRBV2 and J is TRBJ1-2; no clear D. Germline CDR1 SNHLY, CDR2 FYNNEI. The CDR3 totals 11 residues. V dropped 8 bases and J dropped 4 bases, with 8 bases sitting between them. The CDR3 region has the DNA TGTGCCAGCCGCGTGTCCTATGGCTACACCTTC. This encodes CASRVSYGYTF.

This CDR3 is CAWSAPPRGNEKLFF. The CDR3 nucleotides are TGTGCCTGGAGTGCTCCACCCAGGGGTAATGAAAAACTGTTTTTT. J is TRBJ1-4 and V is TRBV30; maybe TRBD1 (6 bases). CDR3 length: 15 amino acids. Trimming took off 1 base at V and 4 bases at J, with 13 bases between the two ends. Germline V CDR1 and CDR2: GTSNPN, SVGIG (reference sequence).

This clone was counted between two and nine times. This rearrangement joins TRBV7-9 to TRBJ1-5; D gene ambiguous. V gave up 5 bases and J gave up 7 bases, with 12 bases separating them. The CDR3 has 13 amino acids. Germline V gene data show CDR1 as SEHNR and CDR2 as FQNEAQ (reference sequence). The CDR3 sequence is CASSPPSGQPQHF. The CDR3 DNA reads as TGTGCCAGCAGCCCCCCTTCGGGACAGCCCCAGCATTTT.

The gene calls are TRBV3-1 (or the pseudogene TRBV3-2) and TRBJ1-2; D call uncertain. The V gene's germline CDR1 is LGHDT and CDR2 YNNKEL (reference sequence). The CDR3 length is 14 residues. V shed 1 base and J shed 5 bases, with 11 bases lying between them. The CDR3 spells CASSQAQPEYGYTF. The CDR3 DNA is TGTGCCAGCAGCCAAGCACAGCCAGAGTATGGCTACACCTTC.

V is TRBV4-1 and J is TRBJ1-1; D perhaps matches TRBD1 (6 bases). Trimming took 1 base from V and 3 from J, leaving 12 bases between them. CDR1 MGHRA and CDR2 YSYEKL come from the germline V gene. This CDR3 has 15 residues. CDR3 amino acids: CASSQVGAGDTEAFF. CDR3 nucleotides: TGCGCCAGCAGCCAAGTGGGAGCAGGGGACACTGAAGCTTTCTTT.

The chain combines TRBV7-9 with TRBJ1-2, with TRBD1 as a possible D gene (6 bases). Germline-derived CDR1 and CDR2 are SEHNR and FQNEAQ (reference sequence). This CDR3 has 14 residues. Trimming left V 5 bases short and J 4 bases short, with 14 bases between. The CDR3 region has the DNA TGTGCCAGCAGCCCCATGGGGGCGGGCTATGGCTACACCTTC. The encoded protein is CASSPMGAGYGYTF.

The chain is built from TRBV5-1 and TRBJ1-2; 8 nucleotides line up with TRBD1. The CDR3 extends over 15 amino acids. With 0 bases clipped from V and 8 bases from J, the junction kept 9 bases outside the gene matches. Germline V gene lookup returns CDR1 SGHRS and CDR2 YFSETQ. The CDR3 region has the DNA TGCGCCAGCAGCTTGGAGACAGGGGATGGATCGGGCTACACCTTC. Protein product: CASSLETGDGSGYTF.

The rearrangement links TRBV2 to TRBJ2-4, with D possibly matching TRBD1 (5 bases). The CDR3 has 17 amino acids. The V gene lost 8 bases and the J gene lost 0 bases, with 20 bases spanning the gap. CDR1 and CDR2 (germline): SNHLY, FYNNEI. The CDR3 sequence is CASFSARDSLAKNIQYF. CDR3 nucleotides: TGTGCCAGCTTTTCCGCTCGAGACAGCCTAGCCAAAAACATTCAGTACTTC.

The gene calls are TRBV9 and TRBJ1-2, with 7 bases fitting TRBD1. V trimming: 4 bases; J trimming: 4 bases; junction bases outside the gene matches: 10. The germline V gene encodes CDR1 SGDLS and CDR2 YYNGEE. The CDR3 length is 15 residues. The CDR3 here is CASSPRQGQAYGYTF. Here the CDR3 DNA reads TGTGCCAGCAGCCCAAGACAGGGCCAGGCCTATGGCTACACCTTC. The full variable domain, completed using reference TRBV9 and TRBJ1-2, is DSGVTQTPKHLITATGQRVTLRCSPRSGDLSVYWYQQSLDQGLQFLIQYYNGEERAKGNILERFSAQQFPDLHSELNLSSLELGDSALYFCASSPRQGQAYGYTFGSGTRLTVV.

This rearrangement joins TRBV20-1 to TRBJ2-7; possible D gene TRBD2, 5 bases. Trimming shortened V by 5 bases and J by 3 bases, and 8 bases separated the two germline ends. Germline CDR1 and CDR2: DFQATT and SNEGSKA (reference sequence). The CDR3 extends over 11 amino acids. CDR3 protein: CSARDFYEQYF. The CDR3 DNA reads as TGCAGTGCTCGGGATTTCTACGAGCAGTACTTC.

The V and J genes are TRBV24-1 and TRBJ1-1, with D perhaps TRBD1 (6 bases). The CDR3 totals 13 residues. Germline V gene data show CDR1 as KGHDR and CDR2 as SFDVKD. V was pared by 3 bases and J by 7 bases, with 11 bases between. CDR3 sequence (DNA): TGTGCCACCAGTGATGGACAGTCCGATGAAGCTTTCTTT. Protein product: CATSDGQSDEAFF.

V is TRBV30 and J is TRBJ1-6; no reliable D call. The CDR3 extends over 12 amino acids. V was clipped by 3 bases and J by 9 bases, with 9 bases between them. Per the germline V gene, CDR1 is GTSNPN and CDR2 is SVGIG (reference sequence). The CDR3 reads CAWSFSPSPLHF. CDR3 DNA sequence: TGTGCCTGGAGCTTTTCCCCTTCACCCCTCCACTTT.

The rearrangement links TRBV2 to TRBJ2-2; tentative D call: TRBD1 (5 bases). The CDR3 spans 11 residues. Trimming shortened V by 7 bases and J by 5 bases, and 5 bases separated the two germline ends. Germline assignment: CDR1 SNHLY and CDR2 FYNNEI. The CDR3 bases are TGTGCCAGCAAGGGGACCGGGGAGCTGTTTTTT. It yields the protein CASKGTGELFF.

The genes are TRBV5-6 and TRBJ1-2; D uncertain. V was shortened by 5 bases and J by 3 bases, with 20 bases between the two germline ends. Germline assignment: CDR1 SGHDT and CDR2 YYEEEE. There are 16 residues in the CDR3. The chain's CDR3 is CASRQWEGSGDYGYTF. The CDR3 coding sequence is TGTGCCAGCAGACAATGGGAGGGATCCGGGGACTATGGCTACACCTTC.

The chain links TRBV5-1 to TRBJ1-6; D is unclear. Trimming pared 2 bases from V and 0 bases from J, leaving 9 bases between. This CDR3 has 16 residues. The germline V gene encodes CDR1 SGHRS and CDR2 YFSETQ. CDR3 residues: CASSLKMSSYNSPLHF. In DNA, the CDR3 is TGCGCCAGCAGCTTAAAAATGAGCTCCTATAATTCACCCCTCCACTTT.

The chain carries TRBV6-5 and TRBJ1-2; 7 bases align to TRBD1. There are 14 residues in the CDR3. Trimming removed 7 bases from V and 2 bases from J; junction bases left unmatched: 7. Per germline, CDR1 MNHEY and CDR2 SVGAGI. CDR3 coding DNA: TGTGCCAGCATTAAGGACAGGCAGAACTATGGCTACACCTTC. Amino acids: CASIKDRQNYGYTF.

V is TRBV28 and J is TRBJ1-2; 9 bases fit TRBD1. The V gene end was trimmed by 2 bases and the J gene end by 8 bases; junction bases not matched to a gene: 3. This CDR3 contains 13 residues. CDR1 is MDHEN, CDR2 SYDVKM, per germline. CDR3 region: CASSLGTGRGYTF. In DNA, the CDR3 is TGTGCCAGCAGTTTAGGGACAGGGAGAGGCTACACCTTC.

The genes are TRBV7-6 and TRBJ1-2; D uncertain. This CDR3 is 12 amino acids long. The V gene's germline CDR1 is SGHVS and CDR2 FNYEAQ. The V gene lost 4 bases and the J gene lost 7 bases, with 10 bases spanning the gap. CDR3 DNA: TGTGCCAGCAGCTCCCCCGTCGGTGGCTACACCTTC. This codes for CASSSPVGGYTF.

V usage is TRBV2 and J usage is TRBJ1-3; 9 positions agree with TRBD1. The CDR3 loop spans 14 amino acids. Trimming took 6 bases from V and 4 from J; bases not matched to a gene: 4. CDR1 is SNHLY, CDR2 FYNNEI, per germline. CDR3 amino acids: CASSEDRGGNTIYF. The CDR3 nucleotides read TGTGCCAGCAGCGAGGACAGGGGAGGAAACACCATATATTTT.

This chain connects TRBV15 to TRBJ1-3; D remains unclear. V lost 2 bases and J lost 0, with 11 bases in between. This CDR3 comprises 16 residues. Germline CDR1 LNHNV, CDR2 YYDKDF (reference sequence). In DNA, the CDR3 is TGTGCCACCAGCAGATCTTGGCCCGACTCTGGAAACACCATATATTTT. Its translation: CATSRSWPDSGNTIYF.

The CDR3 protein is CASSVEAGGTDTQYF. The CDR3 DNA is TGTGCCAGCAGCGTAGAAGCGGGTGGGACAGATACGCAGTATTTT. J is TRBJ2-3 and V is TRBV9, with a tentative D call TRBD2 (6 bases). In germline, CDR1 is SGDLS, CDR2 YYNGEE. This CDR3 is 15 amino acids long. Trimming removed 0 bases from V and 3 bases from J, with 11 bases in between.

The chain is built from TRBV30 and TRBJ2-1; 16 bases are a match to TRBD2. The germline CDR1 and CDR2 sequences are GTSNPN and SVGIG (reference sequence). Losses at the gene ends were 5 bases for V and 9 bases for J; bases not matched to a gene: 4. This CDR3 has 14 residues. DNA of the CDR3: TGTGCCTGGCAGGGACTAGCGGGGGGGTCTGAGCAGTTCTTC. As protein: CAWQGLAGGSEQFF.

J is TRBJ2-2 and V is TRBV10-3; perhaps TRBD1 as D (5 bases). Germline-derived CDR1 and CDR2 are ENHRY and SYGVKD. The germline V and J ends were trimmed by 3 bases and 6 bases, with 14 bases remaining between them. CDR3 length: 15 amino acids. The CDR3 sequence is CAISEPGKEAGELFF. The DNA for the CDR3 is TGTGCCATCAGTGAACCAGGGAAAGAGGCCGGGGAGCTGTTTTTT.